The source of this TCR beta chain is a study of T cell changes during pregnancy in multiple sclerosis (dated by TCRdb to between 2019 and 2020). Background on the whole study: Changes in the T cell repertoire over the course of pregnancy were examined in this study in women with multiple sclerosis.

Library preparation was by the immunoSEQ multiplex PCR assay. Held by TCRdb, this immuneACCESS table contains in-frame sequences only and omits some clones. Under half of the omission traces to an unresolved V gene where checked; the cause of the rest is unknown. The sample table lists about 40,000 clones, roughly nine tenths of them with a count of one. The ten largest clones add up to approximately 0.81% of the sample. Comment on this clone: Its antigen remains undetermined. Base qualities are not provided; no much larger clone lies one nucleotide away.

The source was CD4+ T cells from peripheral blood mononuclear cells, collected before pregnancy. The sequence was obtained from a female donor with multiple sclerosis, enrolled in a pregnancy study.

The CDR3: CASSPRDSNTGELFF. The DNA reads as follows: TGTGCCAGCAGCCCACGGGACAGTAACACCGGGGAGCTGTTTTTT. Recombination linked TRBV7-2 to TRBJ2-2; the central 7 bases match TRBD1. CDR1 and CDR2, per the germline V gene, are SGHTA and FQGNSA. V lost 5 bases and J lost 2 bases, and the count of bases not matched to a germline gene is 5. CDR3 length: 15 amino acids, cysteine to phenylalanine. Only the CDR3 DNA is retained, 45 bases long and in frame from the first base.